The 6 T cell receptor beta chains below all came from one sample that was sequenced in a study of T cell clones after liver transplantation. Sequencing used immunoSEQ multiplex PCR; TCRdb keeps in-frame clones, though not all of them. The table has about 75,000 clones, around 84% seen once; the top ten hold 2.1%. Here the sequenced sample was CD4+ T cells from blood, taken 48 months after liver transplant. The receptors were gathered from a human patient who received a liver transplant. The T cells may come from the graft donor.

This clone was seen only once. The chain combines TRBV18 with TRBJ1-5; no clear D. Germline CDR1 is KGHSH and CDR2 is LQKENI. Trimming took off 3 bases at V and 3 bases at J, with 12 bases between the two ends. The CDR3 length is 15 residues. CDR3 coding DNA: TGTGCCAGCTCACCGCCGGACGGTTCCAATCAGCCCCAGCATTTT. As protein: CASSPPDGSNQPQHF.

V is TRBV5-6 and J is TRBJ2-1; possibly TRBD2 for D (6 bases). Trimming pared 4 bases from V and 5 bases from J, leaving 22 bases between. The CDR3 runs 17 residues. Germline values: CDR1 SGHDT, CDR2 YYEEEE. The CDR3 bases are TGTGCCAGCAGCCCCCCCGGGGGAGTGGGAAAAAACAATGAGCAGTTCTTC. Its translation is CASSPPGGVGKNNEQFF.

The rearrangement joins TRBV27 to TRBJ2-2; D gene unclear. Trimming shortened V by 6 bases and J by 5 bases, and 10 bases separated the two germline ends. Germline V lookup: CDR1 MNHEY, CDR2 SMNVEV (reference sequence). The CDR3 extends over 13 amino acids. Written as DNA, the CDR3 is TGTGCCAGCAGCTACCCCCCTACCGGGGAGCTGTTTTTT. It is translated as CASSYPPTGELFF.

DNA of the CDR3: TGTGCCAGCCTGGACAGGGGGAATCAGCCCCAGCATTTT. Translated: CASLDRGNQPQHF. The rearrangement links TRBV19 to TRBJ1-5; 10 bases fit TRBD1. CDR3 length: 13 residues. Germline loops: CDR1 LNHDA, CDR2 SQIVND (reference sequence). V lost 9 bases, J lost 4 bases, and 3 bases stayed unmatched.

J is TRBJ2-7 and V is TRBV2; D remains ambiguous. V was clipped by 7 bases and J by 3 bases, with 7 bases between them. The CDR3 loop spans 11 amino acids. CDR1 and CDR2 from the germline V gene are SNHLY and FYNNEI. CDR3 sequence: CASILRYEQYF. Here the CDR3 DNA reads TGTGCCAGCATTTTACGCTACGAGCAGTACTTC.

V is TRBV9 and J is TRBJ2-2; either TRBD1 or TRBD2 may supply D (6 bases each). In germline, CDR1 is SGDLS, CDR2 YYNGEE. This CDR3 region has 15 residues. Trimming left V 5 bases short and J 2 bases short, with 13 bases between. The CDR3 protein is CASSGGDTNTGELFF. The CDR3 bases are TGTGCCAGCAGTGGAGGGGACACCAACACCGGGGAGCTGTTTTTT.